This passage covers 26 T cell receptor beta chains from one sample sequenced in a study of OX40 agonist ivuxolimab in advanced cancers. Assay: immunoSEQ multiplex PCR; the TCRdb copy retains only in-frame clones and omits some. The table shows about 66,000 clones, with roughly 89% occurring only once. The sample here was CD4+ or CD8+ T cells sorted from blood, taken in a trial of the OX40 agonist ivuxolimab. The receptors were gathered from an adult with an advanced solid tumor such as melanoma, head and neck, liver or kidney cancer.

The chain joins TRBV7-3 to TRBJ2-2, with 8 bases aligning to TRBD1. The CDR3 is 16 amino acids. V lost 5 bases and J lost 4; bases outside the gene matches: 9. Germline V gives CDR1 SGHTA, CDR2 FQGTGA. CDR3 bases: TGTGCCAGCAGCCATAGGACAGGGCTTACCACCGGGGAGCTGTTTTTT. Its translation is CASSHRTGLTTGELFF.

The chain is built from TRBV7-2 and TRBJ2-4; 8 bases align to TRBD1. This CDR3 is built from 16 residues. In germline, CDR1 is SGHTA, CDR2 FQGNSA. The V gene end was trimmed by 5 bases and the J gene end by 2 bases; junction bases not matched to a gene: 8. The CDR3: CASSLPNRGTKNIQYF. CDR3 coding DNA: TGTGCCAGCAGCCTACCCAACAGGGGGACCAAAAACATTCAGTACTTC.

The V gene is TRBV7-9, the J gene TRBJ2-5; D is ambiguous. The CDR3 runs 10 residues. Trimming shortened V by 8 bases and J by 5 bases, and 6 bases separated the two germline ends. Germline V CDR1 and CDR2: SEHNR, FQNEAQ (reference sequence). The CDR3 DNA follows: TGTGCCAGCGGCCGGGAGACCCAGTACTTC. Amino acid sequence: CASGRETQYF. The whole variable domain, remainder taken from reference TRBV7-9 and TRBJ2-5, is DTGVSQNPRHKITKRGQNVTFRCDPISEHNRLYWYRQTLGQGPEFLTYFQNEAQLEKSRLLSDRFSAERPKGSFSTLEIQRTEQGDSAMYLCASGRETQYFGPGTRLLVL.

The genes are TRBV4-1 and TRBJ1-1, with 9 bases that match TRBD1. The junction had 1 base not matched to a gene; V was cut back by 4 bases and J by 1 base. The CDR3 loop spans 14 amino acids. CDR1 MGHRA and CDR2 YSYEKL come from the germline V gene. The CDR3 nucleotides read TGCGCCAGCAGCCCGGGACAGGGGAACACTGAAGCTTTCTTT. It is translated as CASSPGQGNTEAFF.

For the CDR3, the DNA is TGTGCCAGTAGTATAGTCGCGACTAGCTCCTACAATGAGCAGTTCTTC. Translation: CASSIVATSSYNEQFF. The chain carries TRBV19 and TRBJ2-1; D may be TRBD2 (6 bases). CDR3 size: 16 residues. CDR1 and CDR2 (germline): LNHDA, SQIVND (reference sequence). V was clipped by 1 base and J by 0 bases, with 10 bases between them.

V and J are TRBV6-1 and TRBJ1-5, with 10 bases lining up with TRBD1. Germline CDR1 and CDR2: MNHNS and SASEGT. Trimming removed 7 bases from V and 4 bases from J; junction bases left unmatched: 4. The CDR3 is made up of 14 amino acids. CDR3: CASIAGQGNQPQHF. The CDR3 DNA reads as TGTGCCAGCATCGCGGGACAGGGGAATCAGCCCCAGCATTTT.

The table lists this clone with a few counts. CDR3 DNA sequence: TGCAGCGTGGGAACTAGCTACGAGCAGTACTTC. It translates to CSVGTSYEQYF. This chain uses TRBV29-1 with TRBJ2-7; perhaps TRBD2 as D (5 bases). Trimming shortened V by 6 bases and J by 3 bases, and 9 bases separated the two germline ends. Germline V CDR1 and CDR2: SQVTM, ANQGSEA. This CDR3 has 11 amino acids.

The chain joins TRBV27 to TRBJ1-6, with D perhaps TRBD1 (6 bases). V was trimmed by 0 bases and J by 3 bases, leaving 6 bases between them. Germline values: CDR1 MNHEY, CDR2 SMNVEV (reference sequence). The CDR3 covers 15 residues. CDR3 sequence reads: CASSLSGHYNSPLHF. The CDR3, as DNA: TGTGCCAGCAGTTTATCGGGACACTATAATTCACCCCTCCACTTT.

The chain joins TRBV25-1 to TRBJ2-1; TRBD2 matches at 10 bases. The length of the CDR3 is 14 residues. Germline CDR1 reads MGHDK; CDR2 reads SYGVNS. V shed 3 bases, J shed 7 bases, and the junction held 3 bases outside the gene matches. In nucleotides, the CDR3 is TGTGCCAGCAGTGATACTAGCGGGACGAATGAGCAGTTCTTC. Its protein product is CASSDTSGTNEQFF.

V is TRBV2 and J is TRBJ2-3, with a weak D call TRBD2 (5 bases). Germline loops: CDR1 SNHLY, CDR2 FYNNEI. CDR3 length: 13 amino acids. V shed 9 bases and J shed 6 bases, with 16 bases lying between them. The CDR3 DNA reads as TGTGCCAGGGCTCGGAGGACCCGGGATACGCAGTATTTT. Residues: CARARRTRDTQYF.

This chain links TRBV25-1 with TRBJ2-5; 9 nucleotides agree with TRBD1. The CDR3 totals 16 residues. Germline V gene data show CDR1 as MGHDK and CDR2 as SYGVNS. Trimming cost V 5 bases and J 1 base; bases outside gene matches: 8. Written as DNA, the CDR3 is TGTGCCAGCAGTTCTTACTCGGGACAGGGCCAAGAGACCCAGTACTTC. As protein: CASSSYSGQGQETQYF.

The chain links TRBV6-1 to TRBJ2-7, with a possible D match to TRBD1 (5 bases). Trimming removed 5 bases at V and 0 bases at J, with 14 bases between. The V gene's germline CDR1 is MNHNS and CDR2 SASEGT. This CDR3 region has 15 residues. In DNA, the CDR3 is TGTGCCAGCAGTTTTCACTACAGGAGCTCCTACGAGCAGTACTTC. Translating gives CASSFHYRSSYEQYF.

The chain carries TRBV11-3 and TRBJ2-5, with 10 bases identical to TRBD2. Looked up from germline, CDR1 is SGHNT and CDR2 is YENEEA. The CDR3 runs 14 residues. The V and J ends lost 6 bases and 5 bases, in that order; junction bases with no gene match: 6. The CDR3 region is CASRLAGVGETQYF. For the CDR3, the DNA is TGTGCCAGCAGGCTAGCGGGAGTCGGCGAGACCCAGTACTTC.

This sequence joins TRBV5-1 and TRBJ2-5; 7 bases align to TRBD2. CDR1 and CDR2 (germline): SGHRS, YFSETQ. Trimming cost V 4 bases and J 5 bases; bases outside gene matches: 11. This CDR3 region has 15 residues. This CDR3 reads CASSLRSLGGETQYF. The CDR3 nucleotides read TGCGCCAGCAGCCTCCGTAGCCTGGGGGGGGAGACCCAGTACTTC. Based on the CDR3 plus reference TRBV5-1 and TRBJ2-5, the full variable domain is KAGVTQTPRYLIKTRGQQVTLSCSPISGHRSVSWYQQTPGQGLQFLFEYFSETQRNKGNFPGRFSGRQFSNSRSEMNVSTLELGDSALYLCASSLRSLGGETQYFGPGTRLLVL.

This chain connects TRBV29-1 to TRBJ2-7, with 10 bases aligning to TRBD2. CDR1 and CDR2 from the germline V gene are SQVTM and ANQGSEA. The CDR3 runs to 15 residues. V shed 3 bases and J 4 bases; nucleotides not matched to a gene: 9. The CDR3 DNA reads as TGCAGCGTTGAGGGGGCTAGCGGGAGTGGGTACGAGCAGTACTTC. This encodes CSVEGASGSGYEQYF.

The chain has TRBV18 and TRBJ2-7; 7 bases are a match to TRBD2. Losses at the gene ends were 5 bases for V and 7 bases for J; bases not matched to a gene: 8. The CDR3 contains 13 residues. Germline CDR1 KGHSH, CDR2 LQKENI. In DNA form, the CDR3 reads TGTGCCAGCTCAATCGGACTAGGGTGGGAGCAGTACTTC. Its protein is CASSIGLGWEQYF.

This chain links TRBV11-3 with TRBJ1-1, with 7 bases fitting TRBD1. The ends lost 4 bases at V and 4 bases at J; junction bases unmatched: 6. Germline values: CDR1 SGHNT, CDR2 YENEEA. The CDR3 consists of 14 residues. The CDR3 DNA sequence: TGTGCCAGCAGCTCGACTTGGACAGGCACTGAAGCTTTCTTT. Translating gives CASSSTWTGTEAFF.

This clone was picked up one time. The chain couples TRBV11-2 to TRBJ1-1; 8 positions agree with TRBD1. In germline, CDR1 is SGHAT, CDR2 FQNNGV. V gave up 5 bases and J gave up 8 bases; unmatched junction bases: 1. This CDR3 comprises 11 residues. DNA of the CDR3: TGTGCCAGCAGCCGGGACAGGGAAGCTTTCTTT. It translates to CASSRDREAFF.

In DNA form, the CDR3 reads TGTGCCAGCAGCTTCGGACAGGGCGAAGATGGCTACACCTTC. Encoded protein: CASSFGQGEDGYTF. The J gene is TRBJ1-2, the V gene TRBV7-3; 8 nucleotides align to TRBD1. Germline CDR1 is SGHTA and CDR2 is FQGTGA. J gave up 6 bases and V 3 bases, and 6 bases lay outside the gene matches. The CDR3 runs 14 residues.

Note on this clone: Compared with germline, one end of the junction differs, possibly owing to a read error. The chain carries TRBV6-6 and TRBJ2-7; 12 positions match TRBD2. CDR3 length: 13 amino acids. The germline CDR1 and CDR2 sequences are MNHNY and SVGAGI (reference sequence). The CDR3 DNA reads TGTGCCAGCAGTCCCGGACTAGCGGGAAGTCCCGCTTTC. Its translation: CASSPGLAGSPAF.

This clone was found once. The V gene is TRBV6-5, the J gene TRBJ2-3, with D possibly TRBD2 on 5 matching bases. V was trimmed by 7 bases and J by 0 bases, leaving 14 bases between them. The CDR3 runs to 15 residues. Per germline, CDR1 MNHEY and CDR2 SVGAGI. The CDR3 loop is CASTPLGKSTDTQYF. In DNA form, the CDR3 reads TGTGCCAGCACTCCCCTCGGGAAGAGCACAGATACGCAGTATTTT.

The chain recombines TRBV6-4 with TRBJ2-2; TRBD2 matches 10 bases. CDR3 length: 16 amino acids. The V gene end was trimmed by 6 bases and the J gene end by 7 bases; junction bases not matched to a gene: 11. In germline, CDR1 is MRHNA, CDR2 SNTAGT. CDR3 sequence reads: CASSLTSSGSVGELFF. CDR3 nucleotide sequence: TGTGCCAGCAGCCTTACCTCTAGCGGGAGCGTCGGGGAGCTGTTTTTT.

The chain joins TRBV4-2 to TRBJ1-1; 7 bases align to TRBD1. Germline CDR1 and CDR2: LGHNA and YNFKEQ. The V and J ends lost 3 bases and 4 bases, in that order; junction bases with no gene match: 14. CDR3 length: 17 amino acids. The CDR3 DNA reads TGTGCCAGCAGCCAGCCTTTTGGAAGGGAGGGGGCCACTGAAGCTTTCTTT. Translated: CASSQPFGREGATEAFF.

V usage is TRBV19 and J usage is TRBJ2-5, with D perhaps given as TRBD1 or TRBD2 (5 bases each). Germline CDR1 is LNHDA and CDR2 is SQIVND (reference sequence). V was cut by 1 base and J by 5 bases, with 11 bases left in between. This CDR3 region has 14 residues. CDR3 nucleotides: TGTGCCAGTAGTATAGGGCAGGGAGTCGAGACCCAGTACTTC. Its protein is CASSIGQGVETQYF.

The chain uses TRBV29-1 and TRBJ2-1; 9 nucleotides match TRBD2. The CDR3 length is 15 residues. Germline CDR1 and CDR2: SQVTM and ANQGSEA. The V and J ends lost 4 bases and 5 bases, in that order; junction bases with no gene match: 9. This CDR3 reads CSVGGAGGLDNEQFF. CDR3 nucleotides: TGCAGCGTTGGTGGAGCGGGAGGCCTCGACAATGAGCAGTTCTTC.

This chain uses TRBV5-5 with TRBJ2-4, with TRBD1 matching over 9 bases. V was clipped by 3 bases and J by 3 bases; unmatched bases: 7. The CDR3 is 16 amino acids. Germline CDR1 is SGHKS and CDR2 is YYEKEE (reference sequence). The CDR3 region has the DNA TGTGCCAGCAGCTCCGGGACAGGGCTGTACAAAAACATTCAGTACTTC. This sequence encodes CASSSGTGLYKNIQYF.